A selection of T cell receptor beta chains follows, all from one sample in a study of OX40 agonist ivuxolimab in advanced cancers. Here immunoSEQ multiplex PCR was the method, and the copy in TCRdb shows in-frame clones only, minus some. The profile shows around 19,000 clones, 85% to 95% of them singletons. The starting material was CD4+ or CD8+ T cells sorted from blood, obtained in a trial of the OX40 agonist ivuxolimab. The source of these receptors is an adult with an advanced solid tumor such as melanoma, head and neck, liver or kidney cancer. Each CDR3 is given with its conserved first and last residue. A D gene is named only where the DNA matches it firmly. Clone size is stated in some rows and not others, as once, few, many or a class when expanded.

J gene: TRBJ1-1; V gene: TRBV27; D gene: -; clone size: -; CDR3 protein: CASLPDRNTEAFF; CDR3 DNA: TGTGCCAGCTTACCGGACAGAAACACTGAAGCTTTCTTT
J gene: TRBJ2-2; V gene: TRBV19; D gene: -; clone size: once; CDR3 protein: CASSLWDNGGELFF; CDR3 DNA: TGTGCCAGTAGTCTTTGGGACAACGGCGGGGAGCTGTTTTTT
J gene: TRBJ1-6; V gene: TRBV30; D gene: TRBD1; clone size: -; CDR3 protein: CAWGTGGESPLHF; CDR3 DNA: TGTGCCTGGGGTACAGGGGGCGAGTCACCCCTCCACTTT
J gene: TRBJ2-1; V gene: TRBV29-1; D gene: TRBD1; clone size: -; CDR3 protein: CSAPPGTGGYNEQFF; CDR3 DNA: TGCAGCGCCCCTCCCGGGACAGGGGGTTACAATGAGCAGTTCTTC
J gene: TRBJ2-7; V gene: TRBV4-1; D gene: TRBD2; clone size: -; CDR3 protein: CASSQVPRLAGGDEQYF; CDR3 DNA: TGCGCCAGCAGCCAAGTACCCCGACTAGCGGGGGGCGACGAGCAGTACTTC
J gene: TRBJ2-5; V gene: TRBV2; D gene: -; clone size: -; CDR3 protein: CASSEEGDFQETQYF; CDR3 DNA: TGTGCCAGCAGTGAAGAGGGGGACTTCCAAGAGACCCAGTACTTC
J gene: TRBJ2-5; V gene: TRBV6-6; D gene: -; clone size: -; CDR3 protein: CASSYLGGQETQYF; CDR3 DNA: TGTGCCAGCAGTTACCTTGGGGGACAAGAGACCCAGTACTTC
J gene: TRBJ2-7; V gene: TRBV15; D gene: -; clone size: -; CDR3 protein: CATSQDRTVFYEQYF; CDR3 DNA: TGTGCCACCAGCCAGGATCGGACGGTATTTTACGAGCAGTACTTC
J gene: TRBJ1-2; V gene: TRBV4-2; D gene: -; clone size: -; CDR3 protein: CASSQDEVREYGYTF; CDR3 DNA: TGTGCCAGCAGCCAAGACGAAGTCAGGGAGTATGGCTACACCTTC
J gene: TRBJ2-5; V gene: TRBV5-1; D gene: TRBD2; clone size: -; CDR3 protein: CASSSGLAGGEQETQYF; CDR3 DNA: TGCGCCAGCAGCTCGGGACTAGCGGGGGGTGAGCAAGAGACCCAGTACTTC
J gene: TRBJ2-2; V gene: TRBV7-9; D gene: -; clone size: -; CDR3 protein: CASSPRDTYTGELFF; CDR3 DNA: TGTGCCAGCAGCCCAAGGGACACCTACACCGGGGAGCTGTTTTTT
J gene: TRBJ2-1; V gene: TRBV14; D gene: -; clone size: once; CDR3 protein: CASSPFFGVNEQFF; CDR3 DNA: TGTGCCAGCAGCCCCTTTTTTGGGGTTAATGAGCAGTTCTTC
J gene: TRBJ1-1; V gene: TRBV19; D gene: TRBD1; clone size: -; CDR3 protein: CASSATGGTEAFF; CDR3 DNA: TGTGCCAGTAGTGCCACAGGGGGCACTGAAGCTTTCTTT
J gene: TRBJ2-7; V gene: TRBV7-7; D gene: -; clone size: -; CDR3 protein: CASSLVFGGREPLYEQYF; CDR3 DNA: TGTGCTAGCAGCTTAGTGTTTGGCGGCAGGGAGCCCCTCTACGAGCAGTACTTC
J gene: TRBJ2-7; V gene: TRBV30; D gene: TRBD1; clone size: -; CDR3 protein: CASTPGQGARVPGYEQYF; CDR3 DNA: TGTGCCAGCACTCCGGGACAGGGGGCGCGGGTACCCGGCTACGAGCAGTACTTC
J gene: TRBJ1-1; V gene: TRBV7-9; D gene: -; clone size: -; CDR3 protein: CASSYGTSSRNTEAFF; CDR3 DNA: TGTGCCAGCAGCTATGGGACATCATCCCGGAACACTGAAGCTTTCTTT
J gene: TRBJ1-5; V gene: TRBV19; D gene: -; clone size: -; CDR3 protein: CASSDLPGVNQPQHF; CDR3 DNA: TGTGCCAGTAGCGACCTTCCGGGGGTTAATCAGCCCCAGCATTTT
J gene: TRBJ2-7; V gene: TRBV5-4; D gene: -; clone size: -; CDR3 protein: CASSPPSSYEQYF; CDR3 DNA: TGTGCCAGCAGCCCCCCCTCCAGCTACGAGCAGTACTTC
J gene: TRBJ2-1; V gene: TRBV29-1; D gene: TRBD1; clone size: -; CDR3 protein: CSVEPGQGYNEQFF; CDR3 DNA: TGCAGCGTTGAACCGGGACAGGGGTACAATGAGCAGTTCTTC
J gene: TRBJ2-5; V gene: TRBV7-8; D gene: TRBD2; clone size: -; CDR3 protein: CASSWPPISAVGGDQETQYF; CDR3 DNA: TGTGCCAGCAGCTGGCCGCCCATCTCAGCTGTGGGGGGGGATCAAGAGACCCAGTACTTC
J gene: TRBJ2-3; V gene: TRBV5-1; D gene: TRBD2; clone size: -; CDR3 protein: CASSPGLAGVGTDTQYF; CDR3 DNA: TGCGCCAGCAGCCCGGGACTAGCGGGGGTTGGAACAGATACGCAGTATTTT
J gene: TRBJ2-7; V gene: TRBV5-8; D gene: TRBD1; clone size: -; CDR3 protein: CASSPRTGHPYEQYF; CDR3 DNA: TGTGCCAGCAGCCCGCGGACAGGGCATCCGTACGAGCAGTACTTC
J gene: TRBJ2-5; V gene: TRBV4-1; D gene: -; clone size: -; CDR3 protein: CASSQRAGEGETQYF; CDR3 DNA: TGCGCCAGCAGCCAGAGGGCAGGGGAGGGTGAGACCCAGTACTTC
J gene: TRBJ2-5; V gene: TRBV6-1; D gene: -; clone size: -; CDR3 protein: CASSVTGFQETQYF; CDR3 DNA: TGTGCCAGCAGTGTAACGGGGTTCCAAGAGACCCAGTACTTC
J gene: TRBJ2-7; V gene: TRBV27; D gene: TRBD2; clone size: -; CDR3 protein: CASLDTSGGWSYEQYF; CDR3 DNA: TGTGCCAGCCTAGACACCAGCGGGGGGTGGTCCTACGAGCAGTACTTC
J gene: TRBJ2-7; V gene: TRBV6-1; D gene: TRBD1; clone size: -; CDR3 protein: CASSEIPGRGTYEQYF; CDR3 DNA: TGTGCCAGCAGTGAAATCCCTGGCAGGGGGACCTACGAGCAGTACTTC
J gene: TRBJ2-2; V gene: TRBV30; D gene: TRBD1; clone size: -; CDR3 protein: CAWQGENTGELFF; CDR3 DNA: TGTGCCTGGCAGGGGGAGAACACCGGGGAGCTGTTTTTT
J gene: TRBJ1-1; V gene: TRBV7-2; D gene: -; clone size: -; CDR3 protein: CASSLQGIYTEAFF; CDR3 DNA: TGTGCCAGCAGCTTACAAGGGATATACACTGAAGCTTTCTTT
J gene: TRBJ2-3; V gene: TRBV11-2; D gene: -; clone size: -; CDR3 protein: CASSRFGQDRGSTDTQYF; CDR3 DNA: TGTGCCAGCAGCCGCTTTGGGCAGGATCGAGGGAGCACAGATACGCAGTATTTT
J gene: TRBJ2-3; V gene: TRBV4-2; D gene: -; clone size: -; CDR3 protein: CASSQWTADTQYF; CDR3 DNA: TGTGCCAGCAGCCAGTGGACAGCAGATACGCAGTATTTT
J gene: TRBJ2-3; V gene: TRBV6-5; D gene: TRBD2; clone size: -; CDR3 protein: CASSLLAGGIDTQYF; CDR3 DNA: TGTGCCAGCAGTCTCCTGGCGGGGGGTATAGATACGCAGTATTTT
J gene: TRBJ1-2; V gene: TRBV5-1; D gene: -; clone size: few; CDR3 protein: CASSLSPEGNGYTF; CDR3 DNA: TGCGCCAGCAGCTTGTCCCCAGAAGGGAATGGCTACACCTTC
J gene: TRBJ1-1; V gene: TRBV5-5; D gene: -; clone size: -; CDR3 protein: CASSLDTVTEAFF; CDR3 DNA: TGTGCCAGCAGCTTGGACACGGTTACTGAAGCTTTCTTT
J gene: TRBJ1-5; V gene: TRBV27; D gene: -; clone size: -; CDR3 protein: CASSLVASLQPQHF; CDR3 DNA: TGTGCCAGCAGTTTAGTAGCCAGTTTGCAGCCCCAGCATTTT
J gene: TRBJ2-1; V gene: TRBV6-1; D gene: -; clone size: -; CDR3 protein: CASSHLDGGHNEQFF; CDR3 DNA: TGTGCCAGCAGCCACCTGGACGGGGGTCACAATGAGCAGTTCTTC
J gene: TRBJ2-1; V gene: TRBV5-1; D gene: TRBD2; clone size: few; CDR3 protein: CASKWVAGGYNEQFF; CDR3 DNA: TGCGCCAGCAAGTGGGTAGCGGGGGGATACAATGAGCAGTTCTTC
J gene: TRBJ2-1; V gene: TRBV6-1; D gene: TRBD1; clone size: -; CDR3 protein: CASQGQGVHEQFF; CDR3 DNA: TGTGCCAGCCAGGGACAGGGTGTACATGAGCAGTTCTTC
J gene: TRBJ2-3; V gene: TRBV6-5; D gene: TRBD2; clone size: -; CDR3 protein: CASSYLRGDTDTQYF; CDR3 DNA: TGTGCCAGCAGTTACCTGCGGGGGGACACAGATACGCAGTATTTT